Below are 20 T cell receptor beta chains sequenced from a single sample in a study of T cells in Graves' hyperthyroidism and ophthalmopathy. TCR beta CDR3 regions were amplified from RNA transcripts. The HTBI primer set was used in a first-round RT-PCR of the TCR CDR3. A single record per CDR3 protein comes from TCRdb applying MiXCR to the multiplex PCR reads. The table records roughly 300,000 distinct CDR3 sequences, about 21% of them present only once. The sequencing sample was made of blood. The receptors here all came from a woman in her forties or fifties with Graves' hyperthyroidism.

This clonotype was observed at least ten times. J is TRBJ2-6 and V is TRBV6-2 or TRBV6-3, with a tentative D call TRBD2 (6 bases). In germline, CDR1 is MNHEY, CDR2 SVGEGT. Between the trimmed V and J ends, which lost 5 bases and 2 bases, there was a span of 13 bases. This CDR3 comprises 16 residues. The CDR3 DNA reads TGTGCCAGCAGTCCCCCTCGGAGGGCTGGGGCCAACGTCCTGACTTTC. Translated: CASSPPRRAGANVLTF.

This clonotype occurred a few times. A much larger clone sits a single nucleotide away, making a read error possible. The chain couples TRBV11-2 to TRBJ1-3, with 8 nucleotides matching TRBD1. Per the germline V gene, CDR1 is SGHAT and CDR2 is FQNNGV. V was clipped by 7 bases and J by 7 bases; unmatched bases: 6. CDR3 length equals 13 residues. The DNA for the CDR3 is TGTGCCAGCAACCGGACAGGGCTGAACACCATATATTTT. This encodes CASNRTGLNTIYF.

In DNA, the CDR3 is TGTGCCAGCAGCCAGCAGGCTTACGAGCAGTACTTC. Translating gives CASSQQAYEQYF. The chain combines TRBV5-4 with TRBJ2-7; D gene uncertain. Germline loops: CDR1 SGHNT, CDR2 YYREEE (reference sequence). V was clipped by 4 bases and J by 4 bases, with 9 bases between them. This CDR3 spans 12 amino acids.

This clonotype was counted only a few times. V gene TRBV24-1 combines with J gene TRBJ1-2; D not certain. V lost 0 bases and J lost 4, with 8 bases in between. The CDR3 is 14 amino acids. Germline V gene data show CDR1 as KGHDR and CDR2 as SFDVKD. CDR3 protein: CATSDLGRTYGYTF. The CDR3 bases are TGTGCCACCAGTGATTTGGGCAGAACCTATGGCTACACCTTC.

The table lists this clonotype with many counts. This chain connects TRBV3-1 to TRBJ1-5, with D perhaps TRBD1 (6 bases). Germline-derived CDR1 and CDR2 are LGHDT and YNNKEL (reference sequence). The CDR3 loop spans 15 amino acids. Trimming left V 1 base short and J 7 bases short, with 14 bases between. CDR3 sequence: CASSQGQQGGQPQHF. The CDR3 DNA reads TGTGCCAGCAGCCAAGGGCAACAGGGTGGACAGCCCCAGCATTTT.

At least ten counts were recorded for this clonotype. The chain employs TRBV20-1 and TRBJ1-2, with a tentative D call TRBD1 (6 bases). From germline, CDR1 is DFQATT and CDR2 SNEGSKA (reference sequence). V lost 3 bases and J 2 bases, leaving 10 bases between the germline ends. CDR3 length: 13 residues. In DNA, the CDR3 is TGCAGTGCTAGGGTGACAGGCAACTATGGCTACACCTTC. The encoded protein is CSARVTGNYGYTF.

This chain joins TRBV19 and TRBJ2-3, with D perhaps given as TRBD1 or TRBD2 (5 bases each). Germline V gives CDR1 LNHDA, CDR2 SQIVND (reference sequence). Trimming took off 5 bases at V and 3 bases at J, with 12 bases between the two ends. This CDR3 comprises 14 residues. The CDR3 loop reads CASSGAGETDTQYF. As DNA, the CDR3 is TGTGCCAGTAGTGGGGCCGGGGAAACAGATACGCAGTATTTT.

This chain connects TRBV4-2 to TRBJ2-3; D assignment may be TRBD1 or TRBD2 (6 bases each). Trimming left V 4 bases short and J 5 bases short, with 13 bases between. This CDR3 region has 14 residues. Germline CDR1 and CDR2: LGHNA and YNFKEQ. The CDR3 bases are TGTGCCAGCAGCCCAGAGGGGGGTGTAGATACGCAGTATTTT. Translating gives CASSPEGGVDTQYF.

This clonotype occurred a few times. V is TRBV25-1 and J is TRBJ2-1, with 12 bases aligning to TRBD2. This CDR3 is 18 amino acids long. Per the germline V gene, CDR1 is MGHDK and CDR2 is SYGVNS. The J segment lost 5 bases and the V segment lost 5 bases, leaving 13 bases of the junction unmatched. CDR3: CASSTPPPLAGGNNEQFF. DNA of the CDR3: TGTGCCAGCAGTACTCCACCCCCTCTAGCGGGAGGGAACAATGAGCAGTTCTTC.

This clonotype was recorded once. The J gene is TRBJ2-5, the V gene TRBV28, with TRBD2 matching 9 bases. V shed 5 bases, J shed 2 bases, and the junction held 9 bases outside the gene matches. This CDR3 contains 16 residues. CDR1 is MDHEN and CDR2 is SYDVKM in the germline V gene. The CDR3 DNA reads as TGTGCCAGCAGTCAGACCAGACTAGCGGTTCAAGAGACCCAGTACTTC. Translating it yields CASSQTRLAVQETQYF.

This clonotype was seen at least ten times. The chain has TRBV2 and TRBJ2-2; D is unclear. The CDR3 length is 16 residues. Germline CDR1 reads SNHLY; CDR2 reads FYNNEI. V shed 2 bases and J shed 0 bases, with 10 bases lying between them. The CDR3 spells CASSESRSTNTGELFF. The CDR3 bases are TGTGCCAGCAGTGAATCGCGGTCTACGAACACCGGGGAGCTGTTTTTT. Full variable domain (missing parts from reference TRBV2 and TRBJ2-2): EPEVTQTPSHQVTQMGQEVILRCVPISNHLYFYWYRQILGQKVEFLVSFYNNEISEKSEIFDDQFSVERPDGSNFTLKIRSTKLEDSAMYFCASSESRSTNTGELFFGEGSRLTVL.

This clonotype was picked up many times. The chain couples TRBV11-2 to TRBJ2-4, with 14 positions matching TRBD2. CDR3 length: 16 amino acids. Looked up from germline, CDR1 is SGHAT and CDR2 is FQNNGV. V lost 1 base and J lost 7; bases outside the gene matches: 3. This chain's CDR3 is CASSLGLAGGGNIQYF. CDR3 DNA: TGTGCCAGCAGCTTAGGACTAGCGGGAGGGGGTAACATTCAGTACTTC. The entire variable domain, with the rest obtained from reference TRBV11-2 and TRBJ2-4, is as follows: EAGVAQSPRYKIIEKRQSVAFWCNPISGHATLYWYQQILGQGPKLLIQFQNNGVVDDSQLPKDRFSAERLKGVDSTLKIQPAKLEDSAVYLCASSLGLAGGGNIQYFGAGTRLSVL.

This clonotype was counted many times. In DNA form, the CDR3 reads TGCAGCGTTGGACTCGGCGAAGCAGGAAACACCATATATTTT. Its translation: CSVGLGEAGNTIYF. The chain combines TRBV29-1 with TRBJ1-3; D gene ambiguous. Germline-derived CDR1 and CDR2 are SQVTM and ANQGSEA. This CDR3 has 14 amino acids. The V end lost 4 bases, the J end lost 4 bases, and 14 bases lay between the germline ends.

This clonotype was recorded a few times. The chain has TRBV7-3 and TRBJ2-7; D uncertain. The CDR3 loop spans 15 amino acids. Trimming cost V 1 base and J 1 base, with 11 bases left between them. Germline CDR1 is SGHTA and CDR2 is FQGTGA. The chain's CDR3 is CASSLNPGRSYEQYF. CDR3 coding DNA: TGTGCCAGCAGCTTAAACCCCGGACGATCCTACGAGCAGTACTTC.

The V call is TRBV14, the J call TRBJ2-2; D call uncertain. There are 13 residues in the CDR3. The germline CDR1 and CDR2 sequences are SGHDN and FVKESK. V lost 3 bases, J lost 7 bases, and 9 bases lay in between. CDR3 nucleotides: TGTGCCAGCAGCCAGGTTCCCCGCGGGGAGCTGTTTTTT. This encodes CASSQVPRGELFF.

This clonotype has ten or more counts. V and J are TRBV13 and TRBJ1-1, with 7 bases that match TRBD1. V trimming: 5 bases; J trimming: 0 bases; junction bases outside the gene matches: 9. Per germline, CDR1 PRHDT and CDR2 FYEKMQ (reference sequence). The CDR3 extends over 16 amino acids. The CDR3 is CASSVLQGTMNTEAFF. CDR3 in DNA: TGTGCCAGCAGCGTATTACAGGGGACGATGAACACTGAAGCTTTCTTT.

This clonotype occurred a few times. The rearrangement joins TRBV19 to TRBJ1-1; D is perhaps TRBD1 (6 bases). Germline V CDR1 and CDR2: LNHDA, SQIVND (reference sequence). The length of the CDR3 is 14 residues. V was trimmed by 5 bases and J by 4 bases, leaving 14 bases between them. The CDR3 is CASSSSTRGTEAFF. The DNA of the CDR3 is TGTGCCAGTAGTTCCTCCACCAGGGGCACTGAAGCTTTCTTT.

This chain joins TRBV6-2 or TRBV6-3 and TRBJ2-7; D is undetermined. Germline V gene sequence: CDR1 MNHEY, CDR2 SVGEGT. The CDR3 is 16 residues long. Trimming pared 0 bases from V and 5 bases from J, leaving 17 bases between. CDR3 in amino acids: CASSYSLSHTANEQYF. For the CDR3, the DNA is TGTGCCAGCAGTTACTCGTTGTCCCATACCGCCAACGAGCAGTACTTC.

This clonotype was seen ten or more times. V usage is TRBV7-6 and J usage is TRBJ2-5; TRBD2 might be the D (6 bases). V shed 1 base and J shed 0 bases, with 15 bases lying between them. This CDR3 comprises 17 residues. The germline gives CDR1 SGHVS, CDR2 FNYEAQ. CDR3 protein: CASSLGSGLPYQETQYF. The DNA of the CDR3 is TGTGCCAGCAGCTTAGGCTCTGGACTACCGTACCAAGAGACCCAGTACTTC.

As for this clonotype: One end of the junction is discordant with germline, which a read error may explain. The chain uses TRBV7-8 and TRBJ1-1; 7 bases are shared with TRBD1. This CDR3 is built from 11 residues. Per germline, CDR1 SGHVS and CDR2 FQNEAQ. The CDR3 loop is CASSPGQKASF. As DNA, the CDR3 is TGTGCCAGCAGCCCGGGACAGAAAGCTTCCTTT.